The clone carrying this T cell receptor beta chain was found once. V was clipped by 5 bases and J by 4 bases; unmatched bases: 9. CDR1 and CDR2 (germline): MNHEY, SVGEGT. This CDR3 has 16 residues. The data belong to a study of blood T cells in healthy people across ages. The use of a sample-barcoded 5' primer and a J-beta primer mix characterized a second PCR of about 7 to 12 cycles. Samples each returned at least 3 million CDR3-containing paired-end reads. TCRdb re-called the 5' RACE reads with MiXCR, one entry per CDR3 protein. The sample shows around 500,000 distinct CDR3 sequences, roughly 48% of them seen only once.

The chain combines TRBV6-2 or TRBV6-3 with TRBJ2-1; 9 bases match TRBD2. The sequenced material came from blood. The TCR sequence derives from an elderly man in good health. The CDR3 sequence is CASSPMVAGEYNEQFF. For the CDR3, the DNA is TGTGCCAGCAGTCCGATGGTAGCGGGGGAATACAATGAGCAGTTCTTC.